This passage covers 9 T cell receptor beta chains from one sample sequenced in a study of PD-1 blockade in classical Hodgkin lymphoma. Generated by immunoSEQ multiplex PCR, the TCRdb table keeps only in-frame clones and is missing some. The table records roughly 50,000 clones, 90% of them present only once. The time point: cycle 4 day 1 (C4D1), after 6 weeks of nivolumab. Following autologous stem cell transplantation, relapse occurred in every patient, and exposure to brentuximab vedotin varied. This specimen consisted of peripheral blood mononuclear cells (PBMCs), obtained before the fourth cycle of nivolumab. The receptors were gathered from a human donor with classical Hodgkin lymphoma.

CDR3 in DNA: TGTGCCTGGAATCCAGTATCCGGTGGGTACGAGCAGTACTTC. Translation gives CAWNPVSGGYEQYF. The V gene is TRBV30, the J gene TRBJ2-7; no firm D call. V was pared by 4 bases and J by 4 bases, with 17 bases between. This CDR3 contains 14 residues. CDR1 and CDR2 (germline): GTSNPN, SVGIG (reference sequence).

This clone was observed a handful of times. V usage is TRBV6-5 and J usage is TRBJ1-2; perhaps TRBD1 as D (5 bases). The V end lost 8 bases, the J end lost 4 bases, and 8 bases lay between the germline ends. The CDR3 runs 11 residues. Germline CDR1 is MNHEY and CDR2 is SVGAGI. The CDR3 nucleotides are TGTGCCAGCCAAGACAGCTATGGCTACACCTTC. It codes for CASQDSYGYTF.

This rearrangement joins TRBV28 to TRBJ2-7, with 9 bases identical to TRBD1. CDR3 size: 14 residues. The V segment lost 2 bases and the J segment 4 bases; nucleotides outside the gene matches: 3. Germline V gene data show CDR1 as MDHEN and CDR2 as SYDVKM. The DNA for the CDR3 is TGTGCCAGCAGTTTAGCGGGACAGGGTTACGAGCAGTACTTC. It codes for CASSLAGQGYEQYF. The whole variable domain, filled in from reference TRBV28 and TRBJ2-7, reads DVKVTQSSRYLVKRTGEKVFLECVQDMDHENMFWYRQDPGLGLRLIYFSYDVKMKEKGDIPEGYSVSREKKERFSLILESASTNQTSMYLCASSLAGQGYEQYFGPGTRLTVT.

This clone has just one count. This rearrangement joins TRBV11-1 to TRBJ2-5, with D maybe TRBD2 (5 bases). Germline values: CDR1 SGHAT, CDR2 FQDESV (reference sequence). The CDR3 length is 15 residues. Trimming took off 3 bases at V and 0 bases at J, with 11 bases between the two ends. CDR3 loop: CASSFPPGNQETQYF. CDR3 DNA: TGTGCCAGCAGCTTTCCCCCGGGAAACCAAGAGACCCAGTACTTC.

The J gene is TRBJ2-6, the V gene TRBV2; no clear D. Trimming shortened V by 5 bases and J by 4 bases, and 15 bases separated the two germline ends. The germline V gene encodes CDR1 SNHLY and CDR2 FYNNEI. This CDR3 is built from 16 residues. The CDR3 spells CASSSDGIAGANVLTF. CDR3 bases: TGTGCCAGCAGTTCGGACGGAATTGCAGGGGCCAACGTCCTGACTTTC. Filled out from reference TRBV2 and TRBJ2-6, the complete variable domain reads EPEVTQTPSHQVTQMGQEVILRCVPISNHLYFYWYRQILGQKVEFLVSFYNNEISEKSEIFDDQFSVERPDGSNFTLKIRSTKLEDSAMYFCASSSDGIAGANVLTFGAGSRLTVL.

The chain has TRBV7-3 and TRBJ2-3; 11 nucleotides line up with TRBD2. Germline V gene data show CDR1 as SGHTA and CDR2 as FQGTGA. The trim removed 3 bases at V and 4 bases at J, leaving 6 bases unmatched. This CDR3 is built from 16 residues. CDR3 DNA sequence: TGTGCCAGCAGCTTTAATTTAGCGGGAGGGCCAGATACGCAGTATTTT. This sequence encodes CASSFNLAGGPDTQYF.

The chain uses TRBV13 and TRBJ1-4; D is ambiguous. The germline gives CDR1 PRHDT, CDR2 FYEKMQ (reference sequence). The CDR3 totals 12 residues. Trimming shortened V by 2 bases and J by 8 bases, and 6 bases separated the two germline ends. The CDR3 loop is CASSLTREKLFF. The DNA for the CDR3 is TGTGCCAGCAGCTTAACGCGGGAAAAACTGTTTTTT.

This chain uses TRBV2 with TRBJ2-7, with TRBD2 as a possible D gene (6 bases). Trimming pared 11 bases from V and 0 bases from J, leaving 17 bases between. This CDR3 has 14 residues. The germline V gene encodes CDR1 SNHLY and CDR2 FYNNEI. Here the CDR3 reads CACRDSIDSYEQYF. The CDR3 nucleotides are TGTGCCTGCCGGGACTCAATAGACTCCTACGAGCAGTACTTC.

This chain uses TRBV5-1 with TRBJ1-1; 7 bases line up with TRBD1. The CDR3 has 12 amino acids. V shed 1 base and J 8 bases; nucleotides not matched to a gene: 2. Germline V lookup: CDR1 SGHRS, CDR2 YFSETQ. The CDR3 nucleotides read TGCGCCAGCAGCTTGCCGGGACAGGAAGCTTTCTTT. This codes for CASSLPGQEAFF.